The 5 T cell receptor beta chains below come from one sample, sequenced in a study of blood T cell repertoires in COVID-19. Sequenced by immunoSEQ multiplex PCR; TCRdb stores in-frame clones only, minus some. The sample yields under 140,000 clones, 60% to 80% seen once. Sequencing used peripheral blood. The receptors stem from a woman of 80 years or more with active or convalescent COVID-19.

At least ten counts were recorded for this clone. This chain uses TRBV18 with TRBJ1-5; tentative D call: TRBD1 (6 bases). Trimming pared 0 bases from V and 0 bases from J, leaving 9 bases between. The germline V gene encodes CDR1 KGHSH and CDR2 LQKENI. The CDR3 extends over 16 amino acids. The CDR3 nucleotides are TGTGCCAGCTCACCACCCGGACAGAATAGCAATCAGCCCCAGCATTTT. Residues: CASSPPGQNSNQPQHF.

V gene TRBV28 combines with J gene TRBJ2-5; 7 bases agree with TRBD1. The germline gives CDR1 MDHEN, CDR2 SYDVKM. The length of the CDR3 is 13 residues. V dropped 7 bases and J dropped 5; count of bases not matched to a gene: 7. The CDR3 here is CASTLQGKETQYF. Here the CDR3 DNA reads TGTGCCAGCACCCTACAGGGGAAGGAGACCCAGTACTTC. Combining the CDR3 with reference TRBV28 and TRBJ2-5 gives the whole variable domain DVKVTQSSRYLVKRTGEKVFLECVQDMDHENMFWYRQDPGLGLRLIYFSYDVKMKEKGDIPEGYSVSREKKERFSLILESASTNQTSMYLCASTLQGKETQYFGPGTRLLVL.

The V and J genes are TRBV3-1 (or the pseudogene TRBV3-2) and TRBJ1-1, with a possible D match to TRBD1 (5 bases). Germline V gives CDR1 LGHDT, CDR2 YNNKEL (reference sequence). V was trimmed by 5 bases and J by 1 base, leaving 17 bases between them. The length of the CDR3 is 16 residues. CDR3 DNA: TGTGCCAGCAGCACCCGTGCGGGGGAACAGAACACTGAAGCTTTCTTT. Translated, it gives CASSTRAGEQNTEAFF.

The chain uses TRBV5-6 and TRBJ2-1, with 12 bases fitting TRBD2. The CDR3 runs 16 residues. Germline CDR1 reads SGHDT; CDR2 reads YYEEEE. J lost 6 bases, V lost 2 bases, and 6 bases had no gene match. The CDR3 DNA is TGTGCCAGCAGCTTCCAACTAGCGGGAGGCGTCAATGAGCAGTTCTTC. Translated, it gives CASSFQLAGGVNEQFF.

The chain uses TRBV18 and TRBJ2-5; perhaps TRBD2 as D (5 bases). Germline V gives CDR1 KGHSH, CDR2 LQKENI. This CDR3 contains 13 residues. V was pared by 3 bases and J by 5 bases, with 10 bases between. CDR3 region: CASSPRALETQYF. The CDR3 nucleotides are TGTGCCAGCTCACCGAGGGCCTTGGAGACCCAGTACTTC.